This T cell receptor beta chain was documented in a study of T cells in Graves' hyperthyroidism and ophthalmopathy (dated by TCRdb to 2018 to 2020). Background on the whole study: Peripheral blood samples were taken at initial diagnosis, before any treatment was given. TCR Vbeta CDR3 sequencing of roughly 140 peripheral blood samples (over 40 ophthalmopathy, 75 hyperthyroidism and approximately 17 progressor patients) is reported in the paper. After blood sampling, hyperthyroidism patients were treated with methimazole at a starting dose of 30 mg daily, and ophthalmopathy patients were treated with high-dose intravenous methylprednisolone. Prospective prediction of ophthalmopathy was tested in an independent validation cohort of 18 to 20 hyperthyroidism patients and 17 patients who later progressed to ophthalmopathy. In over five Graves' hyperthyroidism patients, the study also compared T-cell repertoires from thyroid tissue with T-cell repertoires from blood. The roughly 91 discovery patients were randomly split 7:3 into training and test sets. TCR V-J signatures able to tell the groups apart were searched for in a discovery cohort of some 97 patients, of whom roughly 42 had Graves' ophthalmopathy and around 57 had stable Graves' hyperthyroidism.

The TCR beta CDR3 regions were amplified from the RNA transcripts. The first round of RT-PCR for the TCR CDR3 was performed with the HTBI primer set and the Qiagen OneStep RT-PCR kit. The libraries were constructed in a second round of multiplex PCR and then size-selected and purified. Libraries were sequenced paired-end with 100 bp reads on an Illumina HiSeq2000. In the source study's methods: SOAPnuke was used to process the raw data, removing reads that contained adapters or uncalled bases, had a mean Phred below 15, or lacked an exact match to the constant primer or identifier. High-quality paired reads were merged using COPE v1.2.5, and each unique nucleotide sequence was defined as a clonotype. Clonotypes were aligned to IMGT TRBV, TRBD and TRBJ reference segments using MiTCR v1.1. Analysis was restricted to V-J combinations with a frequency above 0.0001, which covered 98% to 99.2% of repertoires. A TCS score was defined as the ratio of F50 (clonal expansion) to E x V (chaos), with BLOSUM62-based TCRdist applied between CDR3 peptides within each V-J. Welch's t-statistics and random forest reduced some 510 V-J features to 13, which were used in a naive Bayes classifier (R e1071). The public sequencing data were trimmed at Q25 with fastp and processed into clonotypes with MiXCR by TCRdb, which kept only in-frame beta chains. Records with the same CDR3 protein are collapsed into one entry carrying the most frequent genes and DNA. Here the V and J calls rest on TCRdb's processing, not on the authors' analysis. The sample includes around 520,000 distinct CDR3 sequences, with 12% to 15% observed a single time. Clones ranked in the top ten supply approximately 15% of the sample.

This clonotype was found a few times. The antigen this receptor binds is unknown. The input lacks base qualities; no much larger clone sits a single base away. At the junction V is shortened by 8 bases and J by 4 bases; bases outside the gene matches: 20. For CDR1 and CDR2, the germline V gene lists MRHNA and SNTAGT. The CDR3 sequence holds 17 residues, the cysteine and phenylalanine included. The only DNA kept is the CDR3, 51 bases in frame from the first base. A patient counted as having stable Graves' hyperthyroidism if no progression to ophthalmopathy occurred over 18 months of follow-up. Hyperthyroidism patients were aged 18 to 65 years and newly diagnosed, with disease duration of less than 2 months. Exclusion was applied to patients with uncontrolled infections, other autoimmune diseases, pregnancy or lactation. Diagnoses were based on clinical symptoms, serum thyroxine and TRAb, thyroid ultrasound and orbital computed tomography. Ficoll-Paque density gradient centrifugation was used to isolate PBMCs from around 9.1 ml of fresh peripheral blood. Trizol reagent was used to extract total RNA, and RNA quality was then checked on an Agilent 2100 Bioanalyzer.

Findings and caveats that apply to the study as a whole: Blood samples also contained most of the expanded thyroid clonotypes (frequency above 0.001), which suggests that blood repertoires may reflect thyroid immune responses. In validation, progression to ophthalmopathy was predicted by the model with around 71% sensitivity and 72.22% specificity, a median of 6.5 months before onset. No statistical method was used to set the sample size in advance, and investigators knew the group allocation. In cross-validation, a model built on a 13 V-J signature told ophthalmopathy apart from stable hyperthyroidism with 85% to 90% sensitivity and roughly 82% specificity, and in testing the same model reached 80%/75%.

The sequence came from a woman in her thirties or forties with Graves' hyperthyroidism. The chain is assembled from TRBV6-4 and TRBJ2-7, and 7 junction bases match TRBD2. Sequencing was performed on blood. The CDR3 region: CASSPPSSGGPIYEQYF. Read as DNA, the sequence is TGTGCCAGCTCACCACCGTCTTCGGGAGGTCCGATTTACGAGCAGTACTTC.